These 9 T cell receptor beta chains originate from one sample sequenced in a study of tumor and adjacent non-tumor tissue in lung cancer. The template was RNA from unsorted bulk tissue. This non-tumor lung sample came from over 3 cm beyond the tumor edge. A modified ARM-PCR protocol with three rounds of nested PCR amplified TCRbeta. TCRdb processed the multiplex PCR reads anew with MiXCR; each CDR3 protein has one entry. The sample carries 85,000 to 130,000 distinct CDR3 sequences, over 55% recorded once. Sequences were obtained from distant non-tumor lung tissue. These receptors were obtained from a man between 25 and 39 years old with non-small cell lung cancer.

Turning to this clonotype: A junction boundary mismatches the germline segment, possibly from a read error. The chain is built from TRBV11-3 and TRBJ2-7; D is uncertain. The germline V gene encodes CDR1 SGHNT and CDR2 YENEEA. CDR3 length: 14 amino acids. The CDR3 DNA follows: TGTACCAGCAGCCCCCGCTTCCCGGTTTACGAGCAGTACTTC. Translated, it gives CTSSPRFPVYEQYF.

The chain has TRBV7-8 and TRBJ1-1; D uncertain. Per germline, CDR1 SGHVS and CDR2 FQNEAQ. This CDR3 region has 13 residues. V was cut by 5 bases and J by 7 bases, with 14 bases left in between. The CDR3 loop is CASSRSPGYEAFF. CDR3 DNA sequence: TGTGCCAGCAGCCGAAGTCCGGGATATGAAGCTTTCTTT.

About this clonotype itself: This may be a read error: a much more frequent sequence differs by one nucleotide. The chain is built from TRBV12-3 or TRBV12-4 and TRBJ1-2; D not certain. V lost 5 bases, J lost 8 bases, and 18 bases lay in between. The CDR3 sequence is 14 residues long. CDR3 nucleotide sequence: TGTGCCAGCAGTCCCGCGGGGAGGCCAAAGGGCTACACCTTC. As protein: CASSPAGRPKGYTF.

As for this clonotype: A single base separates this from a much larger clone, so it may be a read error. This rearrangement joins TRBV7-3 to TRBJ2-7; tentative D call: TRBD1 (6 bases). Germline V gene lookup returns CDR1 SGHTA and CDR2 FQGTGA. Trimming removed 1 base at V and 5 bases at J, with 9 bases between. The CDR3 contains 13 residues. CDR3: CASSLSPGDEQYF. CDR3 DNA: TGTGCCAGCAGCTTAAGTCCAGGGGACGAGCAGTACTTC.

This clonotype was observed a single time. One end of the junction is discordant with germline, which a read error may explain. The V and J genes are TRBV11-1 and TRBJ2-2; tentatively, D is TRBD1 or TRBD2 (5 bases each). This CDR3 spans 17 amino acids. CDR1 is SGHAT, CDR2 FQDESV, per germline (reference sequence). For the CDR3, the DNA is TGTGACAGCAGCTTATTATACGGGGACGGCTCTACCGGGGAGCTGTTTTTT. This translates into CDSSLLYGDGSTGELFF.

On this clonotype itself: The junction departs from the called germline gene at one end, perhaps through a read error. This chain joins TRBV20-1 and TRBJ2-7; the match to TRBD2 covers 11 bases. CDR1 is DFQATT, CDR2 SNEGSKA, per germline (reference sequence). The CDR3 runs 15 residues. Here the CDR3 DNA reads TGCAGTGCTAGAGAACCTAGCGGGGGGACCAGCGAGCAGCACTTC. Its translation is CSAREPSGGTSEQHF.

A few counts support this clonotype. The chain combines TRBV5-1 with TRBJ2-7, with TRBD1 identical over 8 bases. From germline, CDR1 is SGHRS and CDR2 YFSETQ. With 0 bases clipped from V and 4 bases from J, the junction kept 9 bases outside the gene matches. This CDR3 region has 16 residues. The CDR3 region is CASSLETGTGRYEQYF. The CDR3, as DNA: TGCGCCAGCAGCTTGGAAACCGGGACAGGTCGTTACGAGCAGTACTTC.

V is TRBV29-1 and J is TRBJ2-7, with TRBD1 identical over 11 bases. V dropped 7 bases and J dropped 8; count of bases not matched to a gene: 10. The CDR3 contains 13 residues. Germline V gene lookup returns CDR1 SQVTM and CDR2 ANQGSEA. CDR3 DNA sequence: TGCAGCGCTGGACAGGGGGCCGGGGGAAAGCAGTACTTC. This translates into CSAGQGAGGKQYF.

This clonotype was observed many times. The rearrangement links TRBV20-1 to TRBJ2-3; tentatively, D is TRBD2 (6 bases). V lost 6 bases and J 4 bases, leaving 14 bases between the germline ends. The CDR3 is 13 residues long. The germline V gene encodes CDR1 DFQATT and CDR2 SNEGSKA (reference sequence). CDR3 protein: CSARGGASDTQYF. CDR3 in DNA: TGCAGTGCCCGGGGCGGGGCCTCAGATACGCAGTATTTT.